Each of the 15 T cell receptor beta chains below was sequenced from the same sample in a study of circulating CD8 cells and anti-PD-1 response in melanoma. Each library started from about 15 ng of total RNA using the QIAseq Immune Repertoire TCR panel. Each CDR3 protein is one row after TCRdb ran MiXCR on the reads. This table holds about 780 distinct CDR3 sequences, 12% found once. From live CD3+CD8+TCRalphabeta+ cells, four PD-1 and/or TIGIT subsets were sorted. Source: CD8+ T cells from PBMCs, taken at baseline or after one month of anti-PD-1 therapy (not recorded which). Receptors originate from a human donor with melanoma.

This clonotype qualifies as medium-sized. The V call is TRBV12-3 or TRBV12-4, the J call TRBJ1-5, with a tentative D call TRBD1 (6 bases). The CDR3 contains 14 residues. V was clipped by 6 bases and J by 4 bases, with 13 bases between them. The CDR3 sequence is CASSPTGSNQPQHF. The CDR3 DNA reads TGTGCCAGCAGCCCCACAGGGTCAAATCAGCCCCAGCATTTT.

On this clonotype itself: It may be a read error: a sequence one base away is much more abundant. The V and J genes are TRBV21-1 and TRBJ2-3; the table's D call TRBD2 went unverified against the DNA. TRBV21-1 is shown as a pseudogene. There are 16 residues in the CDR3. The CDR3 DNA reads TGTGCCAGCAGCGAATCGGAGGTTCCTAGCACAGATACGCAGTATTTT. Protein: CASSESEVPSTDTQYF.

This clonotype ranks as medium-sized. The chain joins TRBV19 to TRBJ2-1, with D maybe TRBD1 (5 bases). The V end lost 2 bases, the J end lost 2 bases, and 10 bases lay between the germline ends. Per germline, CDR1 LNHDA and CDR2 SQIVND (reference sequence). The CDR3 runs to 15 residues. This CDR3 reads CASSIIGHTYNEQFF. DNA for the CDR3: TGTGCCAGTAGTATAATTGGACATACCTACAATGAGCAGTTCTTC.

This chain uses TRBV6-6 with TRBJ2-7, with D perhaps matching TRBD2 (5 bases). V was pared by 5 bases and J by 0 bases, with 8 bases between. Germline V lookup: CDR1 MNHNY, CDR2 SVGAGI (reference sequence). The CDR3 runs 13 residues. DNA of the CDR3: TGTGCCAGCAGTCCCGGGAACTCCTACGAGCAGTACTTC. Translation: CASSPGNSYEQYF.

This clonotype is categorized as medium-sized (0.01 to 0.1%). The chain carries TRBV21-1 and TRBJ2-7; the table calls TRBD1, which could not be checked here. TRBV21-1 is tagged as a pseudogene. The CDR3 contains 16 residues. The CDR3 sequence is CASSKGERQPPYEQYF. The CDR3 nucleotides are TGTGCCAGCAGCAAGGGTGAACGACAGCCTCCCTACGAGCAGTACTTC.

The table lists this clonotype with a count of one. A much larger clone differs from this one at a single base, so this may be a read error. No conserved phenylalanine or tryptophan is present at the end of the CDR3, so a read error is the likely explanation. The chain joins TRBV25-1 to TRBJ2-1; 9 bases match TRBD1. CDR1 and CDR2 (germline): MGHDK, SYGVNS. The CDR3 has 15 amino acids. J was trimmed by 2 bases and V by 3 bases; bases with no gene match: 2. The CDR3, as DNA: TGTGCCAGCAGTGAGACAGGGGGAGCCTACAATGAGCAGTTCTCC. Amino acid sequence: CASSETGGAYNEQFS.

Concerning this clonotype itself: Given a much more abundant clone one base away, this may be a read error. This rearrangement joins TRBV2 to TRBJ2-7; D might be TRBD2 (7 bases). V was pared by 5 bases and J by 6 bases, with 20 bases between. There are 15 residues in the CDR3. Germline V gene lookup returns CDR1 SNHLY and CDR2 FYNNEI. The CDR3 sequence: CASSRGGGTTLEQYF. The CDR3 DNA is TGTGCCAGCAGTAGGGGGGGCGGGACTACCCTCGAGCAGTACTTC.

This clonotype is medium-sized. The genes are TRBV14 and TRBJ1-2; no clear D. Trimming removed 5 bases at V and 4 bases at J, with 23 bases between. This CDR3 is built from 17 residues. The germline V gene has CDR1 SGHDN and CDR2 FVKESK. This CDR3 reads CASSEVELLKRLYGYTF. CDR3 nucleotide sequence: TGTGCCAGCAGCGAAGTAGAGTTATTGAAAAGACTCTATGGCTACACCTTC.

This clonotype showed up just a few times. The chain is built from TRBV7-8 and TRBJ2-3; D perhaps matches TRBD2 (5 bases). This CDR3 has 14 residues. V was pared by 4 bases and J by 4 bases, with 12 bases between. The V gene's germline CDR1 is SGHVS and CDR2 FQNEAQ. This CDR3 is CASSSRRGSDTQYF. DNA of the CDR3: TGTGCCAGCAGCTCGCGACGGGGATCAGATACGCAGTATTTT. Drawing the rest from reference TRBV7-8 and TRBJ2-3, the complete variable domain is GAGVSQSPRYKVAKRGQDVALRCDPISGHVSLFWYQQALGQGPEFLTYFQNEAQLDKSGLPSDRFFAERPEGSVSTLKIQRTQQEDSAVYLCASSSRRGSDTQYFGPGTRLTVL.

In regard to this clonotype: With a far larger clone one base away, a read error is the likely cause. The CDR3 DNA follows: TGTGCCAGCAGTGCGGACAGGGGATGGTACGGGCAGTACTTC. This codes for CASSADRGWYGQYF. The rearrangement links TRBV6-6 to TRBJ2-5, with 9 nucleotides matching TRBD1. CDR1 is MNHNY and CDR2 is SVGAGI in the germline V gene (reference sequence). CDR3 length equals 14 residues. After removal of 5 bases from V and 11 bases from J, the junction contained 12 bases not matched to a gene.

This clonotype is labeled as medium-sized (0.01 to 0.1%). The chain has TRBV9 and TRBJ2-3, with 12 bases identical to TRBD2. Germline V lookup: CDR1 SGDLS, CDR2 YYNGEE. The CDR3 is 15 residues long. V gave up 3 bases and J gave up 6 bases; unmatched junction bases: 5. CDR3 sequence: CASSDTSGGLDTQYF. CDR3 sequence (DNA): TGTGCCAGCAGCGATACTAGCGGGGGGCTTGATACGCAGTATTTT.

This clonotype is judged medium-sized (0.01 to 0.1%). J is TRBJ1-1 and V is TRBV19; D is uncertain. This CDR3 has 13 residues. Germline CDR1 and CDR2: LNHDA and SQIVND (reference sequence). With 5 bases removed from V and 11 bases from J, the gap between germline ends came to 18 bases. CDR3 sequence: CASSYSRDSVAFF. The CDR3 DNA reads TGTGCCAGTAGTTATAGTAGAGATTCGGTGGCTTTCTTT.

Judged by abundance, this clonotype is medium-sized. The CDR3 DNA is TGTGCCAGCAGCTTATGGTCTAGCGGAACCTACGAGCAGTACTTC. This translates into CASSLWSSGTYEQYF. The chain couples TRBV7-2 to TRBJ2-7; 7 bases map to TRBD2. Germline assignment: CDR1 SGHTA and CDR2 FQGNSA. There are 15 residues in the CDR3. The ends lost 2 bases at V and 2 bases at J; junction bases unmatched: 6. Supplemented by reference TRBV7-2 and TRBJ2-7, the full variable domain reads GAGVSQSPSNKVTEKGKDVELRCDPISGHTALYWYRQSLGQGLEFLIYFQGNSAPDKSGLPSDRFSAERTGGSVSTLTIQRTQQEDSAVYLCASSLWSSGTYEQYFGPGTRLTVT.

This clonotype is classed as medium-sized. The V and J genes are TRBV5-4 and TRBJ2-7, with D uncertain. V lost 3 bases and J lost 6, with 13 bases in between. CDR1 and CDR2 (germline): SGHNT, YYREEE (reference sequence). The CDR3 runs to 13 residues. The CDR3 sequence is CASSSLSGFEQYF. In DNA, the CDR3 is TGTGCCAGCAGCTCATTAAGTGGGTTCGAGCAGTACTTC.

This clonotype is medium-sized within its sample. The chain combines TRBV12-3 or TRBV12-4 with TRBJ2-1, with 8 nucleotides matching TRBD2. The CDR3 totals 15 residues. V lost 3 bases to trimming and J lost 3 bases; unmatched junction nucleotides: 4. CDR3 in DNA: TGTGCCAGCAGTTTTAGGAGCGGGGGCTACAATGAGCAGTTCTTC. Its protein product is CASSFRSGGYNEQFF.